This T cell receptor (beta chain) was sequenced for a study of control samples from healthy donors and cancer patients. The method was immunoSEQ multiplex PCR; TCRdb's version includes in-frame clones alone and lacks a portion of them. The sample contains 120,000 to 150,000 clones, about 89% of which appear only once. Trimming left V 3 bases short and J 3 bases short, with 12 bases between. Germline assignment: CDR1 MNHEY and CDR2 SMNVEV (reference sequence). This CDR3 is 15 amino acids long. The receptor comes from a young man in good health. The sequenced sample consisted of blood. The chain employs TRBV27 and TRBJ1-3, with D possibly TRBD1 on 6 matching bases. The CDR3 is CASSFGGPSGNTIYF. For the CDR3, the DNA is TGTGCCAGCAGTTTCGGGGGGCCTAGTGGAAACACCATATATTTT.